This T cell receptor (beta chain) is drawn from a study of cytomegalovirus exposure and HLA in healthy donors. The PCR ran on 60 Vbeta and 13 Jbeta primers. Profiling relied on immunoSEQ multiplex PCR, and the TCRdb table lists in-frame clones only, not all of them. The sample lists under 200,000 clones; roughly 75% were seen once. This clone was seen more than once but under ten times. The sequence was collected from a woman aged 40 to 55 in good health and CMV-seropositive. Material for sequencing was PBMCs.

The CDR3 protein is CASSFGQAVTYEQYF. The CDR3 bases are TGTGCCAGCAGCTTTGGACAGGCCGTAACCTACGAGCAGTACTTC. V is TRBV5-4 and J is TRBJ2-7, with 7 bases identical to TRBD1. Germline trimming cut 2 bases from V and 2 bases from J; bases unmatched to any gene: 7. Germline assignment: CDR1 SGHNT and CDR2 YYREEE (reference sequence). The CDR3 spans 15 residues.